This T cell receptor (beta chain) was profiled in a study of cytomegalovirus exposure and HLA in healthy donors. About the study: A preliminary data release comprised 80 million to 95 million unique TCRs obtained from HLA-typed donors. Findings of the study overall: Later analysis indicated greater clonal expansion among HLA-associated TCR beta chains than among equally common other chains.

Regarding this clone: Its specificity is not known.

The PCR ran on 60 Vbeta and 13 Jbeta primers. Method: immunoSEQ multiplex PCR; TCRdb's copy keeps in-frame clones and lacks some. The sample contains some 140,000 clones, 79% of which appear only once. CDR1 and CDR2 from the germline V gene are SEHNR and FQNEAQ (reference sequence). This CDR3 region has 15 residues. V was pared by 5 bases and J by 2 bases, with 16 bases between. Sequenced material: PBMCs. V usage is TRBV7-9 and J usage is TRBJ2-7; perhaps TRBD1 as D (6 bases). This receptor was taken from a man between 18 and 35 years old in good health and CMV-seronegative. CDR3 DNA sequence: TGTGCCAGCAGCCATATCCAGGACAGTCCCTACGAGCAGTACTTC. Protein sequence: CASSHIQDSPYEQYF.